This TCR beta chain stems from a study of T cells in Graves' hyperthyroidism and ophthalmopathy. This clonotype was detected only a few times. From RNA transcripts, TCR beta CDR3 regions were amplified. During a first-round RT-PCR of the TCR CDR3, the HTBI primer set was used. TCRdb reanalysed the multiplex PCR reads using MiXCR and keeps one entry per CDR3 protein. The sample lists around 350,000 distinct CDR3 sequences; about 18% were seen once. The CDR3 contains 15 residues. Per the germline V gene, CDR1 is LNHDA and CDR2 is SQIVND (reference sequence). Trimming removed 3 bases from V and 1 base from J, with 12 bases in between. More than 9.5 ml fresh peripheral blood yielded the PBMCs.

The source material was blood. The J gene is TRBJ1-1, the V gene TRBV19, with D unresolved. The TCR was taken from a woman in her late teens or twenties with Graves' hyperthyroidism. This CDR3 reads CASSIRLRWNTEAFF. The DNA for the CDR3 is TGTGCCAGTAGTATTCGGCTTCGCTGGAACACTGAAGCTTTCTTT.